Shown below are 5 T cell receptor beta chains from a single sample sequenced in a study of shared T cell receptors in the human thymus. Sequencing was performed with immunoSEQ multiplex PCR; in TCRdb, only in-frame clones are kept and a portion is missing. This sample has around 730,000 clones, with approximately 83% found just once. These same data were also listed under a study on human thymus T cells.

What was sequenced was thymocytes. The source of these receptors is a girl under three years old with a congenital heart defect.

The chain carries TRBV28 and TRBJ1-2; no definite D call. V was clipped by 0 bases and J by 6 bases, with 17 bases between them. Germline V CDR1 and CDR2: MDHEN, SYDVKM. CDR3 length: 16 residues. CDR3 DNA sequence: TGTGCCAGCAGTTTATGGTTCCAGGTGGGTTCGAATGGCTACACCTTC. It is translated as CASSLWFQVGSNGYTF.

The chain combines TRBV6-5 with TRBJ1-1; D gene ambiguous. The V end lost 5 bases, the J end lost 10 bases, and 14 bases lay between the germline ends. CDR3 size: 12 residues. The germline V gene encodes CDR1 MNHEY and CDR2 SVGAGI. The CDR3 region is CASSVGGVGAFF. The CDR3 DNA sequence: TGTGCCAGCAGTGTAGGAGGAGTCGGAGCTTTCTTT.

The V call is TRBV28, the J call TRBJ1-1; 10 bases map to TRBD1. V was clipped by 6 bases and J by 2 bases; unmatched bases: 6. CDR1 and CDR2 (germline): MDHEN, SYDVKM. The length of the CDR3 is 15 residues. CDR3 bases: TGTGCCAGCAGCGGGGACAGGGGCAGAAACACTGAAGCTTTCTTT. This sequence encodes CASSGDRGRNTEAFF.

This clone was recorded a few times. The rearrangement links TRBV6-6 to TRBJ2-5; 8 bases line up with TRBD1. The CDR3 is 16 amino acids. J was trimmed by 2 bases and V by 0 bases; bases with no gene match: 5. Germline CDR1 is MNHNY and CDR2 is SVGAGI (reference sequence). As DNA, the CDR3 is TGTGCCAGCAGTTACTCCGTCGGGACAGGACAAGAGACCCAGTACTTC. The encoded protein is CASSYSVGTGQETQYF.

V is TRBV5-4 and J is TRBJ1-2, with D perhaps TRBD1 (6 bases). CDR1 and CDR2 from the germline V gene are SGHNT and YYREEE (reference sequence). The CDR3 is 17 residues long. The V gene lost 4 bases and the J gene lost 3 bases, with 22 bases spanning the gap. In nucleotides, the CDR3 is TGTGCCAGCAGCGTTGGACAGCCCCGAATGTCTCACTATGGCTACACCTTC. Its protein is CASSVGQPRMSHYGYTF.